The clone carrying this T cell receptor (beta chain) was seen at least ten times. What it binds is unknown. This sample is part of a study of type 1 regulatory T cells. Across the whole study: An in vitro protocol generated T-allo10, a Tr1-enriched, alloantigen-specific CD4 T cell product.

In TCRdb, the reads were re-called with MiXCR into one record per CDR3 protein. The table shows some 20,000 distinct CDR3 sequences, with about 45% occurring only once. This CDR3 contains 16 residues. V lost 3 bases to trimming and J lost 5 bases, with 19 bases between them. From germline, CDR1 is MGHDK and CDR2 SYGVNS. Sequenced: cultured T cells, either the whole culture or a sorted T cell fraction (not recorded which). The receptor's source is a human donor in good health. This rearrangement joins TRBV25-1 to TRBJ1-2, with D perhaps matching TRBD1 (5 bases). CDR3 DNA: TGTGCCAGCAGTGATCCCCGCCTGGCAGGGCGGTATGGCTACACCTTC. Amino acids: CASSDPRLAGRYGYTF.